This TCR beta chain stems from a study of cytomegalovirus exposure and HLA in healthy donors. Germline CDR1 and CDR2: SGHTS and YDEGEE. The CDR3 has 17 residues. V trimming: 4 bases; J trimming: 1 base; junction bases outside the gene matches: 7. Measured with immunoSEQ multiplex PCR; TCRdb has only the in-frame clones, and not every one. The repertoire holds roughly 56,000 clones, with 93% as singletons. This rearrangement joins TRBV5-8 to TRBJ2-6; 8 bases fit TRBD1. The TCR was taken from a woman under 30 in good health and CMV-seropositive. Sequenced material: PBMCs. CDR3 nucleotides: TGTGCCAGCAGCGCAGGGGGCCGTAGATCTGGGGCCAACGTCCTGACTTTC. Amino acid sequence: CASSAGGRRSGANVLTF.